The 22 T cell receptor beta chains listed next were all sequenced from one sample in a study of blood T cell repertoires in COVID-19. The assay was immunoSEQ multiplex PCR, and TCRdb's table has in-frame clones only and misses some. This sample has some 180,000 clones; around nine tenths occur once, and the top ten carry approximately 6.7%. The sequenced sample was peripheral blood. The receptors were gathered from a man in his forties or fifties with acute or convalescent COVID-19.

This clone was detected only a few times. The V and J genes are TRBV4-1 and TRBJ1-6, with 8 positions matching TRBD1. With 0 bases clipped from V and 0 bases from J, the junction kept 4 bases outside the gene matches. Germline V gene sequence: CDR1 MGHRA, CDR2 YSYEKL. This CDR3 has 18 amino acids. This chain's CDR3 is CASSQDGDRSSYNSPLHF. The CDR3 nucleotides are TGCGCCAGCAGCCAAGATGGGGACAGGAGCTCCTATAATTCACCCCTCCACTTT.

The gene calls are TRBV11-2 and TRBJ1-5, with D possibly being TRBD1 (5 bases). The V gene's germline CDR1 is SGHAT and CDR2 FQNNGV. V was pared by 1 base and J by 1 base, with 5 bases between. The CDR3 contains 14 residues. CDR3 nucleotide sequence: TGTGCCAGCAGCTTAGCAGGGAGCAATCAGCCCCAGCATTTT. Translated: CASSLAGSNQPQHF. Supplemented by reference TRBV11-2 and TRBJ1-5, the full variable domain reads EAGVAQSPRYKIIEKRQSVAFWCNPISGHATLYWYQQILGQGPKLLIQFQNNGVVDDSQLPKDRFSAERLKGVDSTLKIQPAKLEDSAVYLCASSLAGSNQPQHFGDGTRLSIL.

This sequence joins TRBV28 and TRBJ1-5; 9 bases align to TRBD1. Germline-derived CDR1 and CDR2 are MDHEN and SYDVKM. This CDR3 is 14 amino acids long. The CDR3 DNA reads TGTGCGGCCCGGGACAGGGCCAAGCATCAGCCCCAGCATTTT. This gives the protein CAARDRAKHQPQHF.

The rearrangement joins TRBV28 to TRBJ2-7; possible D gene TRBD2, 6 bases. There are 11 residues in the CDR3. With 8 bases removed from V and 3 bases from J, the gap between germline ends came to 8 bases. Germline V CDR1 and CDR2: MDHEN, SYDVKM. CDR3 DNA sequence: TGTGCCAGCTTTAGCGGCTACGAGCAGTACTTC. It codes for CASFSGYEQYF.

The count of this clone is one. The V and J genes are TRBV30 and TRBJ1-5; the D is unclear. Trimming cost V 5 bases and J 0 bases, with 14 bases left between them. CDR1 is GTSNPN, CDR2 SVGIG, per germline (reference sequence). The CDR3 has 15 residues. The CDR3 region is CAWGSKIYSNQPQHF. Here the CDR3 DNA reads TGTGCCTGGGGGAGCAAAATCTATAGCAATCAGCCCCAGCATTTT.

The chain is built from TRBV7-2 and TRBJ2-3, with TRBD1 matching over 7 bases. CDR3 length: 15 residues. With 5 bases clipped from V and 2 bases from J, the junction kept 7 bases outside the gene matches. Germline-derived CDR1 and CDR2 are SGHTA and FQGNSA. CDR3 sequence: CASSPRQGYTDTQYF. The CDR3 DNA is TGTGCCAGCAGCCCGCGACAGGGTTACACAGATACGCAGTATTTT.

The CDR3 here is CASVDRGVANTGELFF. The DNA for the CDR3 is TGTGCCAGCGTAGACCGCGGGGTAGCGAACACCGGGGAGCTGTTTTTT. The chain uses TRBV2 and TRBJ2-2; D might be TRBD2 (6 bases). This CDR3 is 16 amino acids long. The V end lost 8 bases, the J end lost 0 bases, and 16 bases lay between the germline ends. The germline V gene has CDR1 SNHLY and CDR2 FYNNEI.

The rearrangement links TRBV3-1 (or the pseudogene TRBV3-2) to TRBJ2-7; TRBD1 is a possible D gene (5 bases). V was cut by 0 bases and J by 0 bases, with 15 bases left in between. The V gene's germline CDR1 is LGHDT and CDR2 YNNKEL (reference sequence). CDR3 length: 17 amino acids. The CDR3 sequence is CASSQDMAGLSSYEQYF. In nucleotides, the CDR3 is TGTGCCAGCAGCCAAGATATGGCAGGGCTGAGCTCCTACGAGCAGTACTTC.

The genes are TRBV28 and TRBJ2-7; perhaps TRBD1 as D (6 bases). The CDR3 loop spans 16 amino acids. Germline V gives CDR1 MDHEN, CDR2 SYDVKM. The V and J ends lost 7 bases and 0 bases respectively, with 19 bases between them. The CDR3 DNA reads TGTGCCAGCAAGTGGGGCCTACAGGGTAGCTCCTACGAGCAGTACTTC. As protein: CASKWGLQGSSYEQYF.

The chain has TRBV15 and TRBJ1-6, with D unresolved. Germline V gene sequence: CDR1 LNHNV, CDR2 YYDKDF (reference sequence). The V end lost 3 bases, the J end lost 13 bases, and 13 bases lay between the germline ends. The CDR3 contains 13 residues. The CDR3 bases are TGTGCCACCAGCAGTTCTCGGGGAACGCCCCTCCACTTT. This encodes CATSSSRGTPLHF.

This clone was found a few times. The same CDR3 is also encoded by other DNA sequences in this sample. V gene TRBV2 combines with J gene TRBJ1-1, with D perhaps matching TRBD1 (5 bases). Germline V gene data show CDR1 as SNHLY and CDR2 as FYNNEI. V lost 5 bases, J lost 9 bases, and 10 bases lay in between. This CDR3 comprises 11 residues. This CDR3 is CASSYDSQAFF. The CDR3 DNA reads as TGTGCCAGCAGTTACGACAGTCAAGCTTTCTTT.

The V and J genes are TRBV30 and TRBJ1-5; D is uncertain. This CDR3 contains 14 residues. V dropped 2 bases and J dropped 5 bases, with 13 bases sitting between them. Germline V gene sequence: CDR1 GTSNPN, CDR2 SVGIG (reference sequence). The CDR3 DNA is TGTGCCTGGAGTCAGAGTAGCCGTGATCAGCCCCAGCATTTT. Its translation is CAWSQSSRDQPQHF.

This chain joins TRBV4-3 and TRBJ2-5; 8 nucleotides align to TRBD1. Germline lookup yields CDR1 LGHNA and CDR2 YSLEER. The CDR3 has 15 amino acids. Germline trimming cut 0 bases from V and 4 bases from J; bases unmatched to any gene: 4. CDR3 in amino acids: CASSQDYRGTETQYF. As DNA, the CDR3 is TGCGCCAGCAGCCAAGATTACAGGGGGACAGAGACCCAGTACTTC.

The rearrangement links TRBV7-2 to TRBJ1-5, with a weak D call TRBD1 (5 bases). This CDR3 comprises 16 residues. Germline V gene lookup returns CDR1 SGHTA and CDR2 FQGNSA. Between the trimmed V and J ends, which lost 6 bases and 0 bases, there was a span of 15 bases. The CDR3 DNA follows: TGTGCCAGCAGTTCGGGGGGACCAACTAGCAATCAGCCCCAGCATTTT. Translating gives CASSSGGPTSNQPQHF.

This chain uses TRBV5-6 with TRBJ1-3, with no clear D. This CDR3 has 15 amino acids. V lost 4 bases and J lost 2, with 13 bases in between. The germline gives CDR1 SGHDT, CDR2 YYEEEE. CDR3 sequence (DNA): TGTGCCAGCAGCCCGTTAGGAGGGACTGGAAACACCATATATTTT. Residues: CASSPLGGTGNTIYF.

This chain links TRBV29-1 with TRBJ2-5, with 9 bases lining up with TRBD2. Germline V gene sequence: CDR1 SQVTM, CDR2 ANQGSEA. J lost 2 bases, V lost 4 bases, and 8 bases had no gene match. The CDR3 length is 15 residues. This CDR3 reads CSVGRSGGTQETQYF. Here the CDR3 DNA reads TGCAGCGTTGGAAGAAGCGGGGGGACTCAAGAGACCCAGTACTTC. Looking up the rest from reference TRBV29-1 and TRBJ2-5 gives the full variable domain: SAVISQKPSRDICQRGTSLTIQCQVDSQVTMMFWYRQQPGQSLTLIATANQGSEATYESGFVIDKFPISRPNLTFSTLTVSNMSPEDSSIYLCSVGRSGGTQETQYFGPGTRLLVL.

This rearrangement joins TRBV25-1 to TRBJ1-3; no clear D. The germline V and J ends were trimmed by 4 bases and 4 bases, with 5 bases remaining between them. The CDR3 has 12 amino acids. Germline lookup yields CDR1 MGHDK and CDR2 SYGVNS. CDR3 in amino acids: CASSVQGNTIYF. CDR3 nucleotide sequence: TGTGCCAGCAGTGTACAGGGAAACACCATATATTTT.

The chain links TRBV7-2 to TRBJ1-4, with TRBD1 matching over 7 bases. This CDR3 is 15 amino acids long. With V trimmed by 1 base and J by 7 bases, 6 bases remained unmatched. Germline V gene lookup returns CDR1 SGHTA and CDR2 FQGNSA. CDR3 sequence (DNA): TGTGCCAGCAGCTTAGACGGCAGGGGGTTTGAAAAACTGTTTTTT. It is translated as CASSLDGRGFEKLFF.

This sequence joins TRBV2 and TRBJ2-7, with TRBD1 matching over 10 bases. This CDR3 has 13 amino acids. The J segment lost 6 bases and the V segment lost 6 bases, leaving 5 bases of the junction unmatched. The V gene's germline CDR1 is SNHLY and CDR2 FYNNEI. The CDR3 reads CASRRDRGAEQYF. The CDR3 coding sequence is TGTGCCAGCAGGAGGGACAGGGGCGCCGAGCAGTACTTC.

This chain uses TRBV5-1 with TRBJ1-1; D is unclear. The CDR3 loop spans 14 amino acids. Looked up from germline, CDR1 is SGHRS and CDR2 is YFSETQ. V gave up 0 bases and J gave up 1 base, with 7 bases separating them. The DNA for the CDR3 is TGCGCCAGCAGCTTGGTGGGAGAGAACACTGAAGCTTTCTTT. Its protein is CASSLVGENTEAFF. The full variable domain, in which reference TRBV5-1 and TRBJ1-1 provide the parts outside the CDR3, is KAGVTQTPRYLIKTRGQQVTLSCSPISGHRSVSWYQQTPGQGLQFLFEYFSETQRNKGNFPGRFSGRQFSNSRSEMNVSTLELGDSALYLCASSLVGENTEAFFGQGTRLTVV.

The gene calls are TRBV9 and TRBJ1-4; 7 bases align to TRBD1. V dropped 3 bases and J dropped 4; count of bases not matched to a gene: 12. Germline assignment: CDR1 SGDLS and CDR2 YYNGEE. The CDR3 extends over 17 amino acids. DNA for the CDR3: TGTGCCAGCAGCGCACCCAAAACGACAGGGATTAATGAAAAACTGTTTTTT. Its protein product is CASSAPKTTGINEKLFF.

V is TRBV19 and J is TRBJ1-1, with D unresolved. V was cut by 8 bases and J by 1 base, with 11 bases left in between. This CDR3 is built from 13 residues. Germline V lookup: CDR1 LNHDA, CDR2 SQIVND (reference sequence). CDR3 DNA: TGTGCCAGTTCCGGACTGACGAACACTGAAGCTTTCTTT. Translating gives CASSGLTNTEAFF.